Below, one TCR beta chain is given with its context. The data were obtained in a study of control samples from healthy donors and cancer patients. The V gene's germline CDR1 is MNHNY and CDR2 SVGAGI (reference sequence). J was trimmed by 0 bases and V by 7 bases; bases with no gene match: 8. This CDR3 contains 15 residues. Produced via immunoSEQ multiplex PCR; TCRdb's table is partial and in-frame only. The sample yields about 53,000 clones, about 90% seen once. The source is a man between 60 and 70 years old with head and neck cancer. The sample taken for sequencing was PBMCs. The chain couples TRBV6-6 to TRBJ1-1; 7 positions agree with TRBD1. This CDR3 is CASKPGQIMNTEAFF. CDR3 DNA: TGTGCCAGCAAGCCGGGACAGATAATGAACACTGAAGCTTTCTTT.